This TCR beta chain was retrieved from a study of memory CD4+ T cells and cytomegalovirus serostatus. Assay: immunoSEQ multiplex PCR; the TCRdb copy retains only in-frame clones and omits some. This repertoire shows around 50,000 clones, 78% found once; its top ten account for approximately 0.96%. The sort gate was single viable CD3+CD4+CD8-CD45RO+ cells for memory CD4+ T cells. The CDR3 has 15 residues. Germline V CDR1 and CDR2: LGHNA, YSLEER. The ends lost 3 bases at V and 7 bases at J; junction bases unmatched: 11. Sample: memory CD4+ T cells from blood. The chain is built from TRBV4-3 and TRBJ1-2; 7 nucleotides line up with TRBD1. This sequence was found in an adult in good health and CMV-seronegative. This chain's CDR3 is CASSHSGKGAVGYTF. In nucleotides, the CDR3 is TGCGCCAGCAGCCACTCGGGAAAGGGGGCCGTTGGCTACACCTTC.